This T cell receptor (beta chain) was identified in a study of T cells in Graves' hyperthyroidism and ophthalmopathy. Whole-study results and caveats: Blood shared most expanded thyroid clonotypes above 0.001. A median around 6 months before onset, the model predicted ophthalmopathy.

Trimming stripped 2 bases from V and 7 bases from J, with 5 bases between. Per the germline V gene, CDR1 is SGHAT and CDR2 is FQNNGV. CDR3 length equals 11 residues. Patients aged 18 to 65 with hyperthyroidism were newly diagnosed, with duration under 2 months. Diagnosis rested on symptoms, serum thyroxine and TRAb, thyroid ultrasound, and orbital computed tomography. Amplified TCR beta CDR3 regions derived from RNA transcripts. Primed by the HTBI set, a first-round RT-PCR was run on the TCR CDR3. TCRdb re-called the multiplex PCR reads through MiXCR, storing one row per CDR3 protein. The table has a few hundred thousand distinct CDR3 sequences, 13% to 15% seen once. Many counts were recorded for this clonotype. Its target is not known.

The chain is built from TRBV11-2 and TRBJ1-1; D gene ambiguous. The receptor was isolated from a woman between 40 and 50 years old with Graves' hyperthyroidism that later progressed to Graves' ophthalmopathy. The specimen sequenced was blood. Written as DNA, the CDR3 is TGTGCCAGCAGCTTAAACGGTGAAGCTTTCTTT. Residues: CASSLNGEAFF.